This entry is about one T cell receptor beta chain. CDR1 is LGHNA, CDR2 YSLEER, per germline. The J segment lost 8 bases and the V segment lost 2 bases, leaving 8 bases of the junction unmatched. This CDR3 is built from 15 residues. This sample is part of a study of T cells in Graves' hyperthyroidism and ophthalmopathy. TCR beta CDR3 region amplification was performed from RNA transcripts. TCR CDR3 underwent first-round RT-PCR with the HTBI primer set. Using its own MiXCR run on the multiplex PCR reads, TCRdb lists one record per CDR3 protein. The table has around 560,000 distinct CDR3 sequences, over 15% seen once.

Sequenced sample: blood. The chain is built from TRBV4-3 and TRBJ1-4; 7 bases are a match to TRBD1. The clonotype originates from a woman younger than 35 with Graves' hyperthyroidism. CDR3 coding DNA: TGCGCCAGCAGCCAACTTACCAGGGGGAGAGAAAAACTGTTTTTT. Its translation is CASSQLTRGREKLFF.